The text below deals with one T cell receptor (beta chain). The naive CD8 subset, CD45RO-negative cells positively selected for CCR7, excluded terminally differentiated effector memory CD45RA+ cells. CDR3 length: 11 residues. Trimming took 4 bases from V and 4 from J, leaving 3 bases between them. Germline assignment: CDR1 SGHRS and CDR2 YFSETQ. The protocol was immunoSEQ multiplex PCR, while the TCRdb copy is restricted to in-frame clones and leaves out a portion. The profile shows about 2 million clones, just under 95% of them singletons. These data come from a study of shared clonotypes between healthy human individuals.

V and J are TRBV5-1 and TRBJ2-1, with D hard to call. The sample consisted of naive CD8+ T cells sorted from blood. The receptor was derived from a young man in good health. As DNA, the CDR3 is TGCGCCAGCAGCACATACAATGAGCAGTTCTTC. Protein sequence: CASSTYNEQFF.